These T cell receptor beta chains were read from a single sample in a study of CD4 T cells in relation to SARS-CoV-2 and coronaviruses. The data were produced by immunoSEQ multiplex PCR, yet TCRdb's version contains in-frame clones alone and is incomplete. The sample comprises about 22,000 clones, 70% to 85% of which are singletons, and roughly a sixth rests with the top ten. For these receptors, no antigen is known. Sequenced material: CD4+ T cells from PBMCs, cultured in vitro. The receptors were sampled from a human donor in good health. CDR3s include the opening cysteine and the closing phenylalanine or tryptophan. A D gene is named only where the DNA matches it firmly. Expanded clones get a size class; other rows say once, few or many, or leave the size out.

TRBV3-1/TRBV3-2	.	TRBJ2-7	.	TGTGCCAGCAGCCAAGCCCCCGTACTCGGGCAGTACTTC	CASSQAPVLGQYF
TRBV7-2	.	TRBJ1-4	.	TGTGCCAGCAGCTTACTGGGTGTCAATGAAAAACTGTTTTTT	CASSLLGVNEKLFF
TRBV5-1	.	TRBJ1-6	.	TGCGCCAGCAGCTTGGGCACCAGGGGTGTATCACCCCTCCACTTT	CASSLGTRGVSPLHF
TRBV29-1	.	TRBJ1-2	once	TGCAGCGGCGGACCGCTTCGGGGCGGCTATGGCTACACCTTC	CSGGPLRGGYGYTF
TRBV6-5	TRBD2	TRBJ2-7	few	TGTGCCAGCAGTTTATCGGGGGGATACGAGCAGTACTTC	CASSLSGGYEQYF
TRBV11-2	.	TRBJ2-5	.	TGTGCCAGCAGCTTAGGGAGGGGCAGGGGTTCTGACCAAGAGACCCAGTACTTC	CASSLGRGRGSDQETQYF
TRBV19	.	TRBJ1-3	once	TGTGCCAGTAGAACCAGACAGGCCCCTGGAAACACCATATATTTT	CASRTRQAPGNTIYF
TRBV6-5	.	TRBJ1-1	.	TGTGCCAGCAGTTACGTGCGGGGGCGAGGGACTGAAGCTTTCTTT	CASSYVRGRGTEAFF
TRBV19	.	TRBJ2-5	.	TGTGCCAGTAGTATGCGGGGACTGTACCAAGAGACCCAGTACTTC	CASSMRGLYQETQYF
TRBV5-1	.	TRBJ1-4	.	TGCGCCAGCAGCGTAGGGTCGACAGGAACTAATGAAAAACTGTTTTTT	CASSVGSTGTNEKLFF
TRBV7-2	TRBD1	TRBJ2-2	.	TGTGCCAGCAGCTTAGGGGACAGGGGGCGGACCGGGGAGCTGTTTTTT	CASSLGDRGRTGELFF
TRBV19	.	TRBJ1-1	hyperexpanded	TGTGCCAGTAGTACCCGACTCAAGTCTGAAGCTTTCTTT	CASSTRLKSEAFF
TRBV21-1	.	TRBJ2-7	once	TGTGCCAGCAGCAAAGCAGTCGGCTTTTCTAGCGGGAGGGCCCGGTCCTACGAGCAGTACTTC	CASSKAVGFSSGRARSYEQYF
TRBV5-1	.	TRBJ1-5	.	TGCGCCAGCAGCTCGGGAGGGAGCAATCAGCCCCAGCATTTT	CASSSGGSNQPQHF
TRBV5-5	TRBD1	TRBJ1-4	few	TGTGCCAGCAGCTTGAGGGACAGGGGGAGCGAAAAACTGTTTTTT	CASSLRDRGSEKLFF
TRBV11-2	TRBD2	TRBJ2-5	.	TGTGCCAGCAGCCGCCTAAGAGCGGGAGGTGGGGAGACCCAGTACTTC	CASSRLRAGGGETQYF
TRBV5-4	.	TRBJ2-1	.	TGTGCCAGCAGACTTGACAGCCCATCCTCCTACAATGAGCAGTTCTTC	CASRLDSPSSYNEQFF
TRBV11-3	.	TRBJ2-7	.	TGTGCCAGCAGCTTACGGCAGGGTGATGACGAGCAGTACTTC	CASSLRQGDDEQYF